Listed below are T cell receptor beta chains from one sample, sequenced in a study of T cells after yellow fever vaccination. TCRdb independently ran MiXCR on the 5' RACE reads; one entry per CDR3 protein. The repertoire has around 550,000 distinct CDR3 sequences, about 19% of them found once; the top ten carry 14%. Sequenced here: PBMCs, sampled 15 days after the yellow fever booster vaccination. These receptors originate from a man aged 25-45 years who received the YFV17D yellow fever vaccine. The CDR3 runs from the conserved cysteine through the conserved F or W. The D gene is left open where the match is weak. Not all rows give a size; the values are once, few, many and, for expanded clones, a class.

>TRBJ2-1|TRBD2|TRBV5-5|-
TGTGCCAGCAGCTCCGGTGCGGGAGCTTACAATGAGCAGTTCTTC
CASSSGAGAYNEQFF
>TRBJ2-3|-|TRBV6-5|-
TGTGCCAGCAGTTACTACAGGGGAGGAGATACGCAGTATTTT
CASSYYRGGDTQYF
>TRBJ1-3|TRBD1|TRBV12-3/TRBV12-4|few
TGTGCCAGCAGCCTATCCGGGACAGGGGGAAACACCATATATTTT
CASSLSGTGGNTIYF
>TRBJ1-3|-|TRBV5-1|-
TGCGCCAGCAGCTTGGCCGGGACGGTGAGAAACACCATATATTTT
CASSLAGTVRNTIYF
>TRBJ2-7|TRBD1|TRBV28|few
TGTGCCAGCAGTTTTATGGAACAGGGGGTCCACGAGCAGTACTTC
CASSFMEQGVHEQYF
>TRBJ1-2|-|TRBV18|-
TGTGCCAGCTCACCAGGGGGCGTGTATGGCTACACCTTC
CASSPGGVYGYTF
>TRBJ2-3|TRBD1|TRBV7-2|many
TGTGCCAGCAGCCCGAGGACAGGGGGCACAGATACGCAGTATTTT
CASSPRTGGTDTQYF
>TRBJ2-4|TRBD2|TRBV18|few
TGTGCCAGCTCACGGGGACTAGCGGGACACAAAAACATTCAGTACTTC
CASSRGLAGHKNIQYF
>TRBJ2-2|TRBD1|TRBV5-1|many
TGCGCCAGCAGCGGGGACAGCGTGGGTACCGGGGAGCTGTTTTTT
CASSGDSVGTGELFF
>TRBJ2-2|TRBD1|TRBV7-3|many
TGTGCCAGCAGCATTATTGCCGGGACAGGGAGCCCCGGGGAGCTGTTTTTT
CASSIIAGTGSPGELFF
>TRBJ1-6|-|TRBV20-1|-
TGCAGTGCTAGAAGCGGGGGCGCAGGGAATTCACCCCTCCACTTT
CSARSGGAGNSPLHF
>TRBJ1-1|-|TRBV25-1|-
TGTGCCAGCAGTGAGGTGGGGGTCAACACTGAAGCTTTCTTT
CASSEVGVNTEAFF
>TRBJ2-1|TRBD2|TRBV5-6|few
TGTGCCAGCAACCTAGCGGGGGGGGACAATGAGCAGTTCTTC
CASNLAGGDNEQFF
>TRBJ2-1|TRBD1|TRBV7-2|few
TGTGCCAGCAGCTTCACAGGGGAACAGTTCTTC
CASSFTGEQFF
>TRBJ2-7|-|TRBV3-1|few
TGTGCCAGCAGCCGCCTAAGTGTTGACGAGCAGTACTTC
CASSRLSVDEQYF
>TRBJ2-1|-|TRBV5-1|-
TGCGCCAGCAGCAAGCAACTAGAAAGCTCCTACAATGAGCAGTTCTTC
CASSKQLESSYNEQFF
>TRBJ2-3|-|TRBV7-2|few
TGTGCCAGCAGCAGACAGCTCCCAGGAGATACGCAGTATTTT
CASSRQLPGDTQYF
>TRBJ2-3|-|TRBV7-9|-
TGTGCCAGCAGACAGCCGGGACAAAATACAGATACGCAGTATTTT
CASRQPGQNTDTQYF
>TRBJ2-3|-|TRBV7-2|few
TGTGCCAGCAGCTTAGAGTGGTCAGATACGCAGTATTTT
CASSLEWSDTQYF
>TRBJ2-1|-|TRBV28|few
TGTGCCAGCAGATCTTACTACAATGAGCAGTTCTTC
CASRSYYNEQFF
>TRBJ2-1|-|TRBV20-1|-
TGCAGTGCTAGTGGGTTGATGGGTAGTACCTACAATGAGCAGTTCTTC
CSASGLMGSTYNEQFF
>TRBJ1-1|-|TRBV7-2|many
TGTGCCAGCAGTAAACCACCATGGGACGGCTCGGAAGCTTTCTTT
CASSKPPWDGSEAFF
>TRBJ2-2|-|TRBV6-1|-
TGTGCCAGCAAACAGAACAGGGAGATTGCCGGGGAGCTGTTTTTT
CASKQNREIAGELFF
>TRBJ2-1|-|TRBV6-5|-
TGTGCCAGCAGTTACTCTAGCGCCAGCTCCTACAATGAGCAGTTCTTC
CASSYSSASSYNEQFF
>TRBJ2-3|TRBD1|TRBV29-1|-
TGCAGCGTAGCCCCGACAGGGTTCACAAATACGCAGTATTTT
CSVAPTGFTNTQYF
>TRBJ2-5|-|TRBV4-3|few
TGCGCCAGCAGCTTCGGGGTGGAGGGGGCCCAGTACTTC
CASSFGVEGAQYF
>TRBJ2-7|-|TRBV9|-
TGTGCCAGCAGCGCCCGGGCTGGCAGTACCTACGAGCAGTACTTC
CASSARAGSTYEQYF
>TRBJ2-5|TRBD2|TRBV15|few
TGTGCCACCAGCGATAGGCGGGAGTACCAAGAGACCCAGTACTTC
CATSDRREYQETQYF
>TRBJ1-3|-|TRBV5-6|-
TGTGCCAGCAGCTTGGAAGGGATTTCTGGAAACACCATATATTTT
CASSLEGISGNTIYF
>TRBJ2-1|-|TRBV4-3|-
TGCGCCAGCAGCGTCCTAACGGGAGTTCTGTACAATGAGCAGTTCTTC
CASSVLTGVLYNEQFF
>TRBJ2-7|-|TRBV20-1|-
TGCAGTGCTAGCGAGGACGGCACCTACGAGCAGTACTTC
CSASEDGTYEQYF
>TRBJ2-3|-|TRBV12-3/TRBV12-4|-
TGTGCCAGCAGCCTTAGGACCGACGAGAAAGATACGCAGTATTTT
CASSLRTDEKDTQYF
>TRBJ2-2|TRBD2|TRBV10-3|few
TGTGCCATCAGTGAGTCCCTAGCGGACGACGGGGAGCTGTTTTTT
CAISESLADDGELFF
>TRBJ2-5|TRBD2|TRBV19|few
TGTGCCAGTCGAAGACTAGCGGACCACCAAGAGACCCAGTACTTC
CASRRLADHQETQYF
>TRBJ2-3|-|TRBV12-3/TRBV12-4|few
TGTGCCAGCAGGGCGAGCGGTAACACAGATACGCAGTATTTT
CASRASGNTDTQYF
>TRBJ2-2|TRBD1|TRBV15|-
TGTGCCACGAGACAGGGGGCAGAGCTGTTTTTT
CATRQGAELFF
>TRBJ2-3|TRBD1|TRBV7-8|few
TGTGCCAGCAGCCCGACGACAGGGGGCACATCAGTCGGAGATACGCAGTATTTT
CASSPTTGGTSVGDTQYF
>TRBJ1-1|-|TRBV6-2/TRBV6-3|-
TGTGCCAGCAGTTACTCGGACAGGAACACTGAAGCTTTCTTT
CASSYSDRNTEAFF
>TRBJ1-2|TRBD1|TRBV5-5|-
TGTGCCAGCAGCCAGGGGGGGACCCCGAGGAGCTACACCTTC
CASSQGGTPRSYTF
>TRBJ2-7|-|TRBV28|few
TGTGCCAGCAGTTTGAACGGGGGGCGGTCCCCCAACGAGCAGTACTTC
CASSLNGGRSPNEQYF
>TRBJ2-7|TRBD2|TRBV10-3|few
TGTGCCATCAGTGAGAAAGCGGGAGGGAACCTACAAACTTCCTCCTACGAGCAGTACTTC
CAISEKAGGNLQTSSYEQYF
>TRBJ2-4|-|TRBV7-2|few
TGTGCCAGCAGCCAGATGGCGCGACAAAACATTCAGTACTTC
CASSQMARQNIQYF
>TRBJ2-5|-|TRBV7-6|-
TGTGCCAGCAGCTTAGCGGCGGGGGCCAGGTCCACACAAGAGACCCAGTACTTC
CASSLAAGARSTQETQYF